This TCR beta chain appears in the sequencing data of a study of blood T cell repertoires in COVID-19. The wider study: The United States, Italy and Spain provided the acute and convalescent COVID-19 samples.

The data were produced by immunoSEQ multiplex PCR, yet TCRdb's version contains in-frame clones alone and is incomplete. Counted here are 80,000 to 95,000 clones, roughly 87% occurring once; the ten biggest clones make up about 3%. This CDR3 has 11 residues. Germline V gene lookup returns CDR1 SGHVS and CDR2 FNYEAQ. V lost 4 bases and J 4 bases, leaving 4 bases between the germline ends. The gene calls are TRBV7-6 and TRBJ2-5; no reliable D call. This receptor was obtained from a woman aged 50 to 60 with active or convalescent COVID-19. Sequenced input: peripheral blood. CDR3 sequence reads: CASSSSETQYF. As DNA, the CDR3 is TGTGCCAGCAGCTCCTCAGAGACCCAGTACTTC.